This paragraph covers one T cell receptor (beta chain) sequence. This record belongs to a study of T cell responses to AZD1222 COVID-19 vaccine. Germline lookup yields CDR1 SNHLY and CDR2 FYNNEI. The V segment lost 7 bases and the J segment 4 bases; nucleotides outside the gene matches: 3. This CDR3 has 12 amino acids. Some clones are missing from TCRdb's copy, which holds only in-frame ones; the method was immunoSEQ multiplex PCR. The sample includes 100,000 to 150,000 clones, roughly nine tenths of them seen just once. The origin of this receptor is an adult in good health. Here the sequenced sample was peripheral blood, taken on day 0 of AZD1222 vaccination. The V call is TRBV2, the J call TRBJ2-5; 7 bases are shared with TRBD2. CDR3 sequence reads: CASKRLAETQYF. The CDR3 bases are TGTGCCAGCAAGAGACTAGCAGAGACCCAGTACTTC. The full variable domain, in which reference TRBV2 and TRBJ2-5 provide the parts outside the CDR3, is EPEVTQTPSHQVTQMGQEVILRCVPISNHLYFYWYRQILGQKVEFLVSFYNNEISEKSEIFDDQFSVERPDGSNFTLKIRSTKLEDSAMYFCASKRLAETQYFGPGTRLLVL.